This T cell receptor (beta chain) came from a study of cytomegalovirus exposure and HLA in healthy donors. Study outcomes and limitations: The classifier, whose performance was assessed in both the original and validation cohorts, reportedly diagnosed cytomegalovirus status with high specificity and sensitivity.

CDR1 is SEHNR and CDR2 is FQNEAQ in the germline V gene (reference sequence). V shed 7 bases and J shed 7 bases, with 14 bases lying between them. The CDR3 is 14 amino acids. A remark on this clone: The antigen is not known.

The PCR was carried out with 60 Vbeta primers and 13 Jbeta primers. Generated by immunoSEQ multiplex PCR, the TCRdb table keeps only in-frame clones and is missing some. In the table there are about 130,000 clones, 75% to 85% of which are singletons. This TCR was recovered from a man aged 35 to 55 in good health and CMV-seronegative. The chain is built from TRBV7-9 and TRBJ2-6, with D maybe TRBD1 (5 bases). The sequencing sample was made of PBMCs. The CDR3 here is CASTSAGLANVLTF. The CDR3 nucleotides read TGTGCCAGCACCTCGGCAGGGCTTGCCAACGTCCTGACTTTC.